This TCR beta chain originates from a study of T cell changes during pregnancy in multiple sclerosis. The CDR3 has 12 amino acids. CDR1 and CDR2 (germline): SEHNR, FQNEAQ (reference sequence). The V and J ends lost 6 bases and 6 bases respectively, with 8 bases between them. Using immunoSEQ multiplex PCR, the repertoire was profiled, and TCRdb retains in-frame clones only, with some absent. Among fewer than 70,000 clones listed, around 92% were seen once. The clonotype was recovered from a female donor in good health, enrolled as a control in a pregnancy study. The chain links TRBV7-9 to TRBJ2-2; D is perhaps TRBD1 (5 bases). This material consisted of peripheral blood, taken in the second trimester of pregnancy. The CDR3 DNA sequence: TGTGCCAGCAGGCTAGGGGCCGGGGAGCTGTTTTTT. It encodes CASRLGAGELFF.